This TCR beta chain was identified during a study of blood T cell repertoires in COVID-19. Across the whole study: Sites in the United States, Italy and Spain provided acute and convalescent COVID-19 samples.

Trimming shortened V by 0 bases and J by 2 bases, and 10 bases separated the two germline ends. This CDR3 has 15 residues. Germline V gene lookup returns CDR1 MNHEY and CDR2 SVGEGT. In the original workflow: Amplification with reference gene primers provided the estimates of nucleated cell counts. The repertoire was sequenced with immunoSEQ multiplex PCR; TCRdb's copy has only in-frame clones and lacks some. For V, J and clone size, that table is used; D and trimming come from the DNA. The data show under 250,000 clones, 70% to 90% seen once. Sequencing was carried out using peripheral blood. The TCR was taken from a young man with active or convalescent COVID-19. The chain recombines TRBV6-2 or TRBV6-3 with TRBJ1-2; D gene uncertain. This chain's CDR3 is CASSYSGQPNYGYTF. The CDR3 DNA reads as TGTGCCAGCAGTTACTCTGGGCAGCCGAACTATGGCTACACCTTC.